Below, 25 T cell receptor beta chains from the same sample are listed, as sequenced in a study of identical twins. One entry per CDR3 protein results from TCRdb running MiXCR on the 5' RACE reads. The data show about 240,000 distinct CDR3 sequences, with roughly a tenth seen just once and 9% to 10% held by the top ten. Sequenced material: memory T cells sorted from blood. The receptors were sampled from a man aged 50-60 years in good health.

This sequence joins TRBV4-2 and TRBJ2-1, with D perhaps TRBD1 or TRBD2 (6 bases each). Germline assignment: CDR1 LGHNA and CDR2 YNFKEQ. This CDR3 contains 15 residues. Trimming took off 8 bases at V and 8 bases at J, with 22 bases between the two ends. DNA for the CDR3: TGTGCCAGCCGAAGAGAGGTCGGGGGCTGGGATGAGCAGTTCTTC. This gives the protein CASRREVGGWDEQFF.

The chain combines TRBV5-1 with TRBJ1-4; D gene unclear. Trimming took off 0 bases at V and 1 base at J, with 7 bases between the two ends. Germline V CDR1 and CDR2: SGHRS, YFSETQ. The CDR3 covers 15 residues. DNA for the CDR3: TGCGCCAGCAGCTTGGCTGGTAAAACTAATGAAAAACTGTTTTTT. Translating it yields CASSLAGKTNEKLFF.

This clonotype was found a few times. The chain couples TRBV4-2 to TRBJ2-3, with D perhaps TRBD1 (6 bases). The CDR3 is made up of 14 amino acids. Germline CDR1 is LGHNA and CDR2 is YNFKEQ. Trimming took off 0 bases at V and 4 bases at J, with 8 bases between the two ends. In DNA form, the CDR3 reads TGTGCCAGCAGCCAAGATTACAGGGCAGATACGCAGTATTTT. This gives the protein CASSQDYRADTQYF.

This clonotype was seen more than once but under ten times. The chain uses TRBV20-1 and TRBJ2-7; the D gene is possibly TRBD2 (5 bases). Germline values: CDR1 DFQATT, CDR2 SNEGSKA (reference sequence). The CDR3 spans 14 residues. With 7 bases removed from V and 1 base from J, the gap between germline ends came to 17 bases. CDR3 protein: CSVGSSRRSYEQYF. The CDR3 nucleotides read TGCAGTGTAGGTTCCAGTAGGAGGTCCTACGAGCAGTACTTC.

The V and J genes are TRBV5-1 and TRBJ1-2; D gene uncertain. The CDR3 loop spans 12 amino acids. Germline lookup yields CDR1 SGHRS and CDR2 YFSETQ. With 4 bases removed from V and 3 bases from J, the gap between germline ends came to 7 bases. CDR3 coding DNA: TGCGCCAGCAGCACGGATGACTATGGCTACACCTTC. Translated: CASSTDDYGYTF.

Regarding this clonotype: The conserved phenylalanine or tryptophan normally closing the CDR3 is absent here, so this likely arose from a read error. The rearrangement uses TRBV5-1 and TRBJ2-7, with D possibly matching TRBD1 (6 bases). Germline V CDR1 and CDR2: SGHRS, YFSETQ. V was shortened by 3 bases and J by 6 bases, with 13 bases between the two germline ends. The CDR3 sequence is 13 residues long. CDR3 loop: CASSYTDRSEQYL. The DNA for the CDR3 is TGCGCCAGCAGCTATACGGACAGATCCGAGCAGTACCTC.

This clonotype was recorded a few times. V and J are TRBV15 and TRBJ2-5; D is ambiguous. The CDR3 extends over 11 amino acids. Per the germline V gene, CDR1 is LNHNV and CDR2 is YYDKDF (reference sequence). Deletions cut 1 base from V and 5 bases from J, with 2 bases between. The CDR3 DNA reads TGTGCCACCAGCAGAGTGGAGACCCAGTACTTC. Translating it yields CATSRVETQYF.

This clonotype has only a few counts. The chain uses TRBV4-1 and TRBJ1-3; D uncertain. CDR1 MGHRA and CDR2 YSYEKL come from the germline V gene. The CDR3 covers 15 residues. Trimming left V 1 base short and J 2 bases short, with 9 bases between. CDR3 DNA sequence: TGCGCCAGCAGCCAAGCAAGGACCGCTGGAAACACCATATATTTT. This sequence encodes CASSQARTAGNTIYF.

In regard to this clonotype: The junction shows a germline mismatch at one end, possibly a read error. This rearrangement joins TRBV6-5 to TRBJ2-7, with TRBD1 as a possible D gene (6 bases). CDR1 and CDR2 (germline): MNHEY, SVGAGI. CDR3 length: 12 amino acids. The CDR3 region has the DNA TGTGCCAGCAGTCCCGCAGGGGCCCTCCCCCACTTC. Amino acids: CASSPAGALPHF.

This clonotype was found many times. This chain uses TRBV28 with TRBJ1-2; no clear D gene. Between the trimmed V and J ends, which lost 6 bases and 0 bases, there was a span of 20 bases. The CDR3 covers 17 residues. The germline CDR1 and CDR2 sequences are MDHEN and SYDVKM. The CDR3 is CASSPPPMATPNYGYTF. The CDR3 nucleotides read TGTGCCAGCAGCCCTCCACCTATGGCAACCCCTAACTATGGCTACACCTTC.

This clonotype appeared a few times. This sequence may be a read error, since a much larger clone differs from it by one base. V is TRBV27 and J is TRBJ1-5; D call uncertain. The germline V gene has CDR1 MNHEY and CDR2 SMNVEV (reference sequence). This CDR3 is built from 16 residues. Trimming stripped 4 bases from V and 3 bases from J, with 16 bases between. The CDR3 region is CASSSKWAEFNQPQHF. CDR3 in DNA: TGTGCCAGCAGTTCCAAATGGGCAGAGTTCAATCAGCCCCAGCATTTT.

This clonotype was found a few times. The rearrangement links TRBV10-3 to TRBJ1-3, with D uncertain. The CDR3 loop spans 13 amino acids. V lost 6 bases to trimming and J lost 0 bases, with 6 bases between them. Per germline, CDR1 ENHRY and CDR2 SYGVKD. In DNA form, the CDR3 reads TGTGCCATCAGGTACAACTCTGGAAACACCATATATTTT. Translated, it gives CAIRYNSGNTIYF.

The chain combines TRBV7-9 with TRBJ2-7; D possibly uses TRBD1 or TRBD2 (5 bases each). Trimming cost V 2 bases and J 2 bases, with 10 bases left between them. The germline CDR1 and CDR2 sequences are SEHNR and FQNEAQ (reference sequence). The CDR3 is 14 residues long. In DNA form, the CDR3 reads TGTGCCAGCAGCTTATCGGTGGGACCCTACGAGCAGTACTTC. It encodes CASSLSVGPYEQYF.

This clonotype was recorded many times. The chain joins TRBV4-1 to TRBJ1-2; D not resolved. Germline CDR1 is MGHRA and CDR2 is YSYEKL. Trimming shortened V by 4 bases and J by 1 base, and 16 bases separated the two germline ends. This CDR3 contains 16 residues. The CDR3 DNA follows: TGCGCCAGCAGCCGCGATCCGGGCAGAAATAACTATGGCTACACCTTC. This codes for CASSRDPGRNNYGYTF.

V usage is TRBV5-1 and J usage is TRBJ2-1, with a possible D match to TRBD1 (6 bases). Germline-derived CDR1 and CDR2 are SGHRS and YFSETQ. Between the trimmed V and J ends, which lost 0 bases and 4 bases, there was a span of 14 bases. This CDR3 is built from 16 residues. The CDR3 reads CASSLGQGIGYNEQFF. The CDR3 nucleotides are TGCGCCAGCAGCTTGGGGCAGGGGATAGGGTACAATGAGCAGTTCTTC. Looking up the rest from reference TRBV5-1 and TRBJ2-1 gives the full variable domain: KAGVTQTPRYLIKTRGQQVTLSCSPISGHRSVSWYQQTPGQGLQFLFEYFSETQRNKGNFPGRFSGRQFSNSRSEMNVSTLELGDSALYLCASSLGQGIGYNEQFFGPGTRLTVL.

In this sample, this clonotype turned up many times. J is TRBJ2-1 and V is TRBV7-9, with D maybe TRBD2 (6 bases). The CDR3 length is 15 residues. The germline V gene encodes CDR1 SEHNR and CDR2 FQNEAQ (reference sequence). V was clipped by 1 base and J by 4 bases, with 11 bases between them. The CDR3: CASSLGGGVYNEQFF. For the CDR3, the DNA is TGTGCCAGCAGCTTAGGAGGCGGGGTTTACAATGAGCAGTTCTTC. Combining the CDR3 with reference TRBV7-9 and TRBJ2-1 gives the whole variable domain DTGVSQNPRHKITKRGQNVTFRCDPISEHNRLYWYRQTLGQGPEFLTYFQNEAQLEKSRLLSDRFSAERPKGSFSTLEIQRTEQGDSAMYLCASSLGGGVYNEQFFGPGTRLTVL.

This clonotype was seen repeatedly, ten times or more. V usage is TRBV3-1 and J usage is TRBJ2-7, with D uncertain. The CDR3 runs 12 residues. The germline V and J ends were trimmed by 4 bases and 3 bases, with 7 bases remaining between them. Germline V CDR1 and CDR2: LGHDT, YNNKEL (reference sequence). This chain's CDR3 is CASSPGIYEQYF. The CDR3 coding sequence is TGTGCCAGCAGCCCAGGAATCTACGAGCAGTACTTC.

This clonotype was seen a handful of times. CDR3 nucleotides: TGTGCCAGCAGTTTACAGGGTAGGTTTACTGAAGCTTTCTTT. Translation: CASSLQGRFTEAFF. V and J are TRBV27 and TRBJ1-1; TRBD1 is a possible D gene (5 bases). The V end was cut by 2 bases, the J end by 5 bases, with 12 bases between. The germline gives CDR1 MNHEY, CDR2 SMNVEV (reference sequence). This CDR3 is built from 14 residues.

The table lists this clonotype with many counts. This chain joins TRBV7-2 and TRBJ2-7; tentative D call: TRBD2 (6 bases). Germline lookup yields CDR1 SGHTA and CDR2 FQGNSA. The CDR3 sequence is 13 residues long. The V gene lost 1 base and the J gene lost 2 bases, with 6 bases spanning the gap. Here the CDR3 reads CASSLGRAYEQYF. The CDR3, as DNA: TGTGCCAGCAGCTTAGGGAGGGCCTACGAGCAGTACTTC.

The chain is built from TRBV7-6 and TRBJ2-5; TRBD2 matches 15 bases. J lost 4 bases, V lost 1 base, and 16 bases had no gene match. Germline-derived CDR1 and CDR2 are SGHVS and FNYEAQ. This CDR3 contains 21 residues. CDR3 region: CASSLGLYHGTSGRRGETQYF. Written as DNA, the CDR3 is TGTGCCAGCAGCTTAGGCCTATACCACGGGACTAGCGGGAGGCGCGGAGAGACCCAGTACTTC.

This clonotype has more than one count but fewer than ten. The chain combines TRBV5-1 with TRBJ2-1; either TRBD1 or TRBD2 may supply D (7 bases each). Germline lookup yields CDR1 SGHRS and CDR2 YFSETQ. The V end was cut by 4 bases, the J end by 5 bases, with 19 bases between. This CDR3 has 16 residues. CDR3 sequence: CASSVRGAGGDNEQFF. The DNA of the CDR3 is TGCGCCAGCAGCGTGAGGGGCGCAGGGGGGGACAATGAGCAGTTCTTC.

This clonotype has more than one count but fewer than ten. The rearrangement joins TRBV7-2 to TRBJ1-6, with D unresolved. The CDR3 extends over 11 amino acids. Germline V CDR1 and CDR2: SGHTA, FQGNSA. V lost 9 bases and J lost 10, with 10 bases in between. The CDR3 nucleotides are TGTGCCAGTGGACCAGGCTCACCCCTCCACTTT. Protein product: CASGPGSPLHF.

J is TRBJ2-5 and V is TRBV5-1; D not resolved. Looked up from germline, CDR1 is SGHRS and CDR2 is YFSETQ. This CDR3 comprises 14 residues. V was shortened by 4 bases and J by 4 bases, with 14 bases between the two germline ends. The CDR3 DNA follows: TGCGCCAGCAGCCCCTCCGACCGAGCAGAGACCCAGTACTTC. It specifies CASSPSDRAETQYF.

The sample holds a few counts of this clonotype. This sequence joins TRBV9 and TRBJ2-1; D ambiguous. The CDR3 consists of 13 residues. Germline values: CDR1 SGDLS, CDR2 YYNGEE. The V end lost 0 bases, the J end lost 9 bases, and 10 bases lay between the germline ends. The CDR3 here is CASSVAPESEQFF. In nucleotides, the CDR3 is TGTGCCAGCAGCGTAGCTCCGGAAAGTGAGCAGTTCTTC.

The chain has TRBV9 and TRBJ2-3; 7 bases are a match to TRBD1. Trimming cost V 5 bases and J 5 bases; bases outside gene matches: 11. The germline gives CDR1 SGDLS, CDR2 YYNGEE. This CDR3 comprises 15 residues. The CDR3 loop reads CASSSDRARRDTQYF. CDR3 coding DNA: TGTGCCAGCAGTTCAGACAGGGCAAGAAGAGATACGCAGTATTTT.